These 11 T cell receptor beta chains were sequenced from one sample in a study of T cell responses to AZD1222 COVID-19 vaccine. Using immunoSEQ multiplex PCR, the repertoire was profiled, and TCRdb retains in-frame clones only, with some absent. The sample includes more than 85,000 clones, 85% to 90% of them seen just once. This specimen was peripheral blood, taken on day 0 of AZD1222 vaccination. These receptors all come from an adult in good health.

This rearrangement joins TRBV27 to TRBJ2-3; possibly TRBD2 for D (5 bases). The V end was cut by 2 bases, the J end by 2 bases, with 11 bases between. The CDR3 runs 15 residues. In germline, CDR1 is MNHEY, CDR2 SMNVEV (reference sequence). CDR3 sequence reads: CASSLGSANTDTQYF. DNA for the CDR3: TGTGCCAGCAGTTTAGGTAGCGCCAACACAGATACGCAGTATTTT.

CDR3 region: CASSPGQTSPYGEKLFF. CDR3 in DNA: TGTGCCAGCAGCCCGGGACAGACCTCGCCGTACGGTGAAAAACTGTTTTTT. The chain employs TRBV5-4 and TRBJ1-4, with 7 positions matching TRBD1. The CDR3 totals 17 residues. The ends lost 4 bases at V and 7 bases at J; junction bases unmatched: 16. Germline V CDR1 and CDR2: SGHNT, YYREEE (reference sequence).

The genes are TRBV9 and TRBJ1-1, with D hard to call. The CDR3 sequence is 15 residues long. Trimming removed 3 bases at V and 0 bases at J, with 12 bases between. CDR1 is SGDLS, CDR2 YYNGEE, per germline. As DNA, the CDR3 is TGTGCCAGCAGCGGAGAAGGAAGGGTGAACACTGAAGCTTTCTTT. Translation gives CASSGEGRVNTEAFF.

The V gene is TRBV2, the J gene TRBJ1-3; 10 bases align to TRBD1. The CDR3 consists of 15 residues. With V trimmed by 8 bases and J by 3 bases, 7 bases remained unmatched. Germline loops: CDR1 SNHLY, CDR2 FYNNEI. CDR3 sequence: CASRGQGFGGNTIYF. The CDR3 nucleotides are TGTGCCAGCCGGGGACAGGGGTTCGGTGGAAACACCATATATTTT.

The rearrangement links TRBV11-2 to TRBJ1-5, with 7 positions matching TRBD1. This CDR3 has 15 residues. Germline V gives CDR1 SGHAT, CDR2 FQNNGV. The ends lost 4 bases at V and 2 bases at J; junction bases unmatched: 5. CDR3 bases: TGTGCCAGCAGCTCCCTAGGACAGGGCAATCAGCCCCAGCATTTT. Its protein is CASSSLGQGNQPQHF. Full variable domain (missing parts from reference TRBV11-2 and TRBJ1-5): EAGVAQSPRYKIIEKRQSVAFWCNPISGHATLYWYQQILGQGPKLLIQFQNNGVVDDSQLPKDRFSAERLKGVDSTLKIQPAKLEDSAVYLCASSSLGQGNQPQHFGDGTRLSIL.

This clone has only a few counts. V usage is TRBV19 and J usage is TRBJ2-7, with no clear D. The length of the CDR3 is 13 residues. CDR1 LNHDA and CDR2 SQIVND come from the germline V gene (reference sequence). Trimming shortened V by 5 bases and J by 1 base, and 9 bases separated the two germline ends. Here the CDR3 DNA reads TGTGCCAGTAGTCAAGACCGATCCTACGAGCAGTACTTC. Its protein product is CASSQDRSYEQYF.

The rearrangement links TRBV6-5 to TRBJ1-3, with D perhaps matching TRBD1 (5 bases). The germline gives CDR1 MNHEY, CDR2 SVGAGI. There are 15 residues in the CDR3. With 5 bases removed from V and 2 bases from J, the gap between germline ends came to 13 bases. DNA of the CDR3: TGTGCCAGCAGTATAGGAGCAGGGCCTGGAAACACCATATATTTT. It encodes CASSIGAGPGNTIYF.

The CDR3 coding sequence is TGCGCCAGCAGAGCCGGGACAGGGGAGATAGGATACGGGGAGCTGTTTTTT. This translates into CASRAGTGEIGYGELFF. The rearrangement links TRBV5-1 to TRBJ2-2; 10 nucleotides match TRBD1. Per the germline V gene, CDR1 is SGHRS and CDR2 is YFSETQ. This CDR3 has 17 amino acids. V lost 5 bases to trimming and J lost 7 bases; unmatched junction nucleotides: 14.

The gene calls are TRBV7-2 and TRBJ1-5; D gene unclear. The CDR3 sequence is 13 residues long. The germline V gene encodes CDR1 SGHTA and CDR2 FQGNSA. V gave up 1 base and J gave up 3 bases, with 4 bases separating them. CDR3 residues: CASSLVFNQPQHF. CDR3 coding DNA: TGTGCCAGCAGCTTAGTCTTCAATCAGCCCCAGCATTTT.

The V and J genes are TRBV28 and TRBJ1-5; TRBD1 agrees at 7 bases. Losses at the gene ends were 5 bases for V and 7 bases for J; bases not matched to a gene: 8. Germline V gene lookup returns CDR1 MDHEN and CDR2 SYDVKM. CDR3 length: 14 residues. The chain's CDR3 is CASSPTGLEQPQHF. CDR3 nucleotide sequence: TGTGCCAGCAGTCCGACAGGGTTGGAACAGCCCCAGCATTTT.

This rearrangement joins TRBV28 to TRBJ2-5, with a weak D call TRBD1 (6 bases). This CDR3 is built from 15 residues. The V end lost 6 bases, the J end lost 5 bases, and 19 bases lay between the germline ends. Germline loops: CDR1 MDHEN, CDR2 SYDVKM. The CDR3 loop is CASRGQDRDLETQYF. The CDR3, as DNA: TGTGCCAGCAGGGGCCAGGACAGAGATTTGGAGACCCAGTACTTC. The full variable domain, its missing parts supplied by reference TRBV28 and TRBJ2-5, is DVKVTQSSRYLVKRTGEKVFLECVQDMDHENMFWYRQDPGLGLRLIYFSYDVKMKEKGDIPEGYSVSREKKERFSLILESASTNQTSMYLCASRGQDRDLETQYFGPGTRLLVL.